This T cell receptor (beta chain) was obtained from a study of a mutant IDH1 vaccine in newly diagnosed glioma. Study background: Among treated patients, about 60% were male and 37.5% female, and mean age was 40.4 years. The earlier regimen, radiotherapy, temozolomide, or both, was most often both. Whole-study findings and limits: Shifts in the top peripheral T cell clonotypes seemed unrelated to pseudoprogression.

Time point: baseline, week 1 (first vaccination visit). Documented treatment: pre-vaccination baseline after standard-of-care therapy. The donors had new WHO grade 3 or 4 astrocytomas; these were IDH1-mutant and ATRX-lost. This clone was seen a few times. What it binds is unknown. Libraries were prepared by immunoSEQ multiplex PCR; TCRdb keeps only in-frame clonotypes and omits some of them. The sample lists about 16,000 clones, 70% to 80% occurring once. The sequence was collected from a man aged 35-49 years with glioma. This material consisted of PBMCs, taken from a glioma patient treated with radiotherapy, temozolomide or both.

CDR3 in amino acids: CASSLERAWNIQYF. Here the CDR3 DNA reads TGTGCCAGCAGCTTAGAGAGGGCCTGGAACATTCAGTACTTC. The genes are TRBV11-2 and TRBJ2-4, with TRBD2 as a possible D gene (5 bases). The germline V gene has CDR1 SGHAT and CDR2 FQNNGV. The CDR3 contains 14 residues. Trimming shortened V by 0 bases and J by 7 bases, and 10 bases separated the two germline ends.